The 19 T cell receptor beta chains listed next were all sequenced from one sample in a study of response to subunit inactivated influenza vaccine. TCRdb independently ran MiXCR on the RT-PCR reads; one entry per CDR3 protein. The sample has hundreds of thousands of distinct CDR3 sequences, approximately 15% seen once; the top ten hold 5.5% to 8%. The specimen was PBMCs from blood, collected 14 days before vaccination. The receptors stem from a man aged 50 to 59 who received an inactivated influenza vaccine.

In DNA, the CDR3 is TGTGCCAGCCAATCTCAGCTGAACACTGAAGCTTTCTTT. Its protein is CASQSQLNTEAFF. The gene calls are TRBV18 and TRBJ1-1; D unresolved. From germline, CDR1 is KGHSH and CDR2 LQKENI. Trimming took 8 bases from V and 0 from J, leaving 10 bases between them. The CDR3 contains 13 residues.

This clonotype was detected only a few times. The CDR3 here is CASSLFGRYNEQFF. CDR3 nucleotides: TGTGCCAGCAGTTTATTTGGCAGGTACAATGAGCAGTTCTTC. J is TRBJ2-1 and V is TRBV12-3 or TRBV12-4; D is uncertain. The CDR3 sequence is 14 residues long. Trimming removed 2 bases from V and 4 bases from J, with 9 bases in between.

V gene TRBV20-1 combines with J gene TRBJ2-7; 9 bases are shared with TRBD2. The CDR3 loop spans 13 amino acids. Per the germline V gene, CDR1 is DFQATT and CDR2 is SNEGSKA (reference sequence). The junction had 4 bases not matched to a gene; V was cut back by 3 bases and J by 4 bases. CDR3 sequence (DNA): TGCAGTGCTAGTAGCGGGAGTCGGTACGAGCAGTACTTC. It encodes CSASSGSRYEQYF.

This clonotype has more than one count but fewer than ten. The chain recombines TRBV6-1 with TRBJ2-1; perhaps TRBD1 as D (6 bases). Trimming removed 1 base at V and 1 base at J, with 8 bases between. Germline V CDR1 and CDR2: MNHNS, SASEGT. This CDR3 is 15 amino acids long. The CDR3 loop reads CASSEGQGSYNEQFF. The CDR3 coding sequence is TGTGCCAGCAGTGAAGGCCAGGGGTCCTACAATGAGCAGTTCTTC.

This clonotype was seen a few times. The rearrangement links TRBV15 to TRBJ2-7, with a possible D match to TRBD1 (6 bases). Trimming removed 0 bases at V and 2 bases at J, with 8 bases between. Germline V lookup: CDR1 LNHNV, CDR2 YYDKDF (reference sequence). The CDR3 has 14 residues. The CDR3 sequence: CATSRDQGPYEQYF. The CDR3, as DNA: TGTGCCACCAGCAGAGATCAGGGGCCCTACGAGCAGTACTTC.

The chain joins TRBV20-1 to TRBJ2-5; 8 positions agree with TRBD2. After removal of 0 bases from V and 5 bases from J, the junction contained 8 bases not matched to a gene. The CDR3 runs to 15 residues. Germline values: CDR1 DFQATT, CDR2 SNEGSKA (reference sequence). CDR3 protein: CSARDSREGPETQYF. CDR3 in DNA: TGCAGTGCTAGAGATTCACGGGAGGGCCCGGAGACCCAGTACTTC.

This clonotype occurred a few times. The chain is built from TRBV24-1 and TRBJ2-5, with a weak D call TRBD2 (6 bases). The CDR3 loop spans 14 amino acids. Deletions cut 3 bases from V and 4 bases from J, with 11 bases between. Per the germline V gene, CDR1 is KGHDR and CDR2 is SFDVKD. In DNA form, the CDR3 reads TGTGCCACCAGTGATCTACGGGAGCGAGAGACCCAGTACTTC. Translated, it gives CATSDLRERETQYF.

This chain links TRBV12-3 or TRBV12-4 with TRBJ2-3, with a weak D call TRBD1 (6 bases). The CDR3 spans 20 residues. Trimming cost V 3 bases and J 2 bases, with 27 bases left between them. CDR3 in amino acids: CASSFSRWVDLGADTDTQYF. Here the CDR3 DNA reads TGTGCCAGCAGTTTCAGTCGTTGGGTTGATCTGGGGGCGGACACAGATACGCAGTATTTT.

This clonotype was observed at least ten times. J is TRBJ2-2 and V is TRBV5-6, with 7 bases fitting TRBD1. V gave up 1 base and J gave up 1 base; unmatched junction bases: 1. Germline assignment: CDR1 SGHDT and CDR2 YYEEEE. This CDR3 comprises 15 residues. CDR3: CASSLTGVNTGELFF. CDR3 nucleotides: TGTGCCAGCAGCTTGACAGGGGTGAACACCGGGGAGCTGTTTTTT. Using reference TRBV5-6 and TRBJ2-2 for the parts outside the CDR3, the full variable domain is DAGVTQSPTHLIKTRGQQVTLRCSPKSGHDTVSWYQQALGQGPQFIFQYYEEEERQRGNFPDRFSGHQFPNYSSELNVNALLLGDSALYLCASSLTGVNTGELFFGEGSRLTVL.

In its sample, this clonotype was seen a few times. The V call is TRBV19, the J call TRBJ2-3, with 12 bases identical to TRBD2. The CDR3 contains 15 residues. Germline values: CDR1 LNHDA, CDR2 SQIVND (reference sequence). In nucleotides, the CDR3 is TGTGCGGCGGGACTAGCGGGTTTTTCGACAGATACGCAGTATTTT. Its protein is CAAGLAGFSTDTQYF. Full variable domain (remainder filled in from reference TRBV19 and TRBJ2-3): DGGITQSPKYLFRKEGQNVTLSCEQNLNHDAMYWYRQDPGQGLRLIYYSQIVNDFQKGDIAEGYSVSREKKESFPLTVTSAQKNPTAFYLCAAGLAGFSTDTQYFGPGTRLTVL.

V and J are TRBV24-1 and TRBJ2-3, with 10 bases identical to TRBD2. With 4 bases clipped from V and 2 bases from J, the junction kept 8 bases outside the gene matches. This CDR3 contains 17 residues. Germline CDR1 is KGHDR and CDR2 is SFDVKD. CDR3 protein: CATSERGAGGPTDTQYF. CDR3 nucleotides: TGTGCCACCAGTGAGAGGGGAGCGGGAGGGCCCACAGATACGCAGTATTTT.

This clonotype was seen a few times. The V and J genes are TRBV7-8 and TRBJ2-5, with a tentative D call TRBD1 (6 bases). Trimming removed 6 bases from V and 9 bases from J, with 23 bases in between. Germline lookup yields CDR1 SGHVS and CDR2 FQNEAQ. The CDR3 has 15 residues. CDR3 sequence (DNA): TGTGCCAGCAGAGGGCAACGTGCACCCTCAGGGGCCCAGTACTTC. As protein: CASRGQRAPSGAQYF.

The table lists this clonotype with many counts. The CDR3 sequence: CASSLGLAGATEQFF. Here the CDR3 DNA reads TGTGCCAGCAGCTTAGGGCTAGCGGGAGCTACTGAGCAGTTCTTC. This chain uses TRBV7-3 with TRBJ2-1; 10 nucleotides agree with TRBD2. After removal of 2 bases from V and 9 bases from J, the junction contained 7 bases not matched to a gene. The CDR3 loop spans 15 amino acids. Germline lookup yields CDR1 SGHTA and CDR2 FQGTGA.

The chain has TRBV11-2 and TRBJ1-2, with a tentative D call TRBD1 (5 bases). The CDR3 is made up of 15 amino acids. The germline gives CDR1 SGHAT, CDR2 FQNNGV. Trimming stripped 5 bases from V and 0 bases from J, with 13 bases between. This CDR3 is CASSLNEGTNYGYTF. CDR3 nucleotides: TGTGCCAGCAGCCTGAATGAGGGGACTAACTATGGCTACACCTTC.

There are many counts of this clonotype. The V and J genes are TRBV29-1 and TRBJ2-3, with D uncertain. V lost 7 bases and J 7 bases, leaving 9 bases between the germline ends. CDR3 length equals 10 residues. Looked up from germline, CDR1 is SQVTM and CDR2 is ANQGSEA. The CDR3 region is CSAFLNTQYF. The DNA for the CDR3 is TGCAGCGCCTTCTTGAATACGCAGTATTTT.

V is TRBV7-8 and J is TRBJ2-5, with TRBD2 matching over 12 bases. The germline CDR1 and CDR2 sequences are SGHVS and FQNEAQ. Trimming cost V 5 bases and J 4 bases; bases outside gene matches: 8. The CDR3 has 16 amino acids. The CDR3: CASSPHRLAGAETQYF. The CDR3 DNA reads as TGTGCCAGCAGCCCACACCGACTAGCGGGAGCAGAGACCCAGTACTTC.

This clonotype was counted ten times or more. One end of the junction varies from germline; a read error may be responsible. The chain links TRBV7-9 to TRBJ2-7; D is unresolved. This CDR3 region has 12 residues. CDR1 SEHNR and CDR2 FQNEAQ come from the germline V gene (reference sequence). The CDR3 is CASSLGSYEQYF. The CDR3 DNA reads as TGTGCCAGCAGTTTAGGGTCCTACGAGCAGTACTTC.

The chain employs TRBV5-1 and TRBJ2-2, with TRBD1 matching over 8 bases. The germline CDR1 and CDR2 sequences are SGHRS and YFSETQ. Unmatched junction bases numbered 11, after V lost 0 bases and J lost 4 bases. The CDR3 has 18 residues. In DNA, the CDR3 is TGCGCCAGCAGCTTGGCGAACAGGGGGGAGAGAAGCACCGGGGAGCTGTTTTTT. It encodes CASSLANRGERSTGELFF.

The chain combines TRBV9 with TRBJ2-5, with a possible D match to TRBD2 (5 bases). This CDR3 contains 15 residues. The V and J ends lost 0 bases and 0 bases respectively, with 9 bases between them. The germline V gene encodes CDR1 SGDLS and CDR2 YYNGEE. CDR3 loop: CASSVVGGYQETQYF. The CDR3 DNA follows: TGTGCCAGCAGCGTAGTCGGCGGGTACCAAGAGACCCAGTACTTC.